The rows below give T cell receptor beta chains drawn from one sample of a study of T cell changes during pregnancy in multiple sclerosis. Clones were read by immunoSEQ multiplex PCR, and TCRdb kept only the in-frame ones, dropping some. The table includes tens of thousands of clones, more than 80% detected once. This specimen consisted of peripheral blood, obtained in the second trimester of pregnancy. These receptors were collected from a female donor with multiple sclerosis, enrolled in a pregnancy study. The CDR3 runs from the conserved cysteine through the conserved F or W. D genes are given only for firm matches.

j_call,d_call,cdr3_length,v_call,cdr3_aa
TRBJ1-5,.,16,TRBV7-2,CASSLAWAGANQPQHF
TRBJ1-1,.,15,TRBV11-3,CASSLDGAGRASTFF
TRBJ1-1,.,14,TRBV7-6,CASSLVSPNTEAFF
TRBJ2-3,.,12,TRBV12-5,CASGTGQNTQYF
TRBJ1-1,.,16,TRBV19,CASSIVLNRENTEAFF
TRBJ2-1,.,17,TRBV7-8,CASSLGHLGGSYNEQFF
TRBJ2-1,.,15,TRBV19,CASSLAGAFPHEQFF
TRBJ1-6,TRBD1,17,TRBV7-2,CASSLQASTGGDSPLHF
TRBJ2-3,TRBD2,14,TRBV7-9,CASSSLAGVDTQYF
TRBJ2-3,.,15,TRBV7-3,CASSLGSGSTDTQYF
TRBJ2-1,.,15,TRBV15,CATSRVAPSSDEQFF
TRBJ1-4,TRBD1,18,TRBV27,CASRPLAGQGAANEKLFF
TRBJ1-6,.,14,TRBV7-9,CASTNLLYNSPLHF
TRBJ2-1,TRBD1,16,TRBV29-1,CSRHGQTGVDYNEQFF
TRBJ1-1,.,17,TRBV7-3,CASSLTPGVPSNTEAFF
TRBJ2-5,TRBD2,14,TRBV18,CASSPPGREETQYF
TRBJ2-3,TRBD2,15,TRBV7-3,CASSYSGGSGDTQYF
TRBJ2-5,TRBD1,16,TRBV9,CASSAHPGGEQETQYF